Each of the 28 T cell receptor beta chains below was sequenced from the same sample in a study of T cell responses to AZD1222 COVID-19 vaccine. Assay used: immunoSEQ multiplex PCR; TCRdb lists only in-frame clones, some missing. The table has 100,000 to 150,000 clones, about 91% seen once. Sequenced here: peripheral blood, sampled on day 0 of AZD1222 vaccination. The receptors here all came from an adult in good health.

The CDR3 region has the DNA TGTGCCAGCAGCCACCGACAGGGAGGAACTAATGAAAAACTGTTTTTT. Translation gives CASSHRQGGTNEKLFF. The chain couples TRBV3-1 (or the pseudogene TRBV3-2) to TRBJ1-4, with TRBD1 identical over 7 bases. Germline V CDR1 and CDR2: LGHDT, YNNKEL (reference sequence). V gave up 3 bases and J gave up 1 base; unmatched junction bases: 5. CDR3 size: 16 residues.

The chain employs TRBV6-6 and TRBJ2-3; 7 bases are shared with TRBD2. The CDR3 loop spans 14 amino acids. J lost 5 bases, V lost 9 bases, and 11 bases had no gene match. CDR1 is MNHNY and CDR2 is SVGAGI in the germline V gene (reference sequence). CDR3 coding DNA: TGTGCCAGTTCACGCCGGTTAGCGGGAGATACGCAGTATTTT. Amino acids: CASSRRLAGDTQYF.

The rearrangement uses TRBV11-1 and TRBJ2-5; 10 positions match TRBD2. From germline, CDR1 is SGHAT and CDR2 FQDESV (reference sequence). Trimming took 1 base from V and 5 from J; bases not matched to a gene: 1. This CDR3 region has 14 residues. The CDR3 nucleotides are TGTGCCAGCAGCTTAGAAGCGGGGGGGGAGACCCAGTACTTC. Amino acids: CASSLEAGGETQYF. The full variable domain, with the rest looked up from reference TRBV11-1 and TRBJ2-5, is EAEVAQSPRYKITEKSQAVAFWCDPISGHATLYWYRQILGQGPELLVQFQDESVVDDSQLPKDRFSAERLKGVDSTLKIQPAELGDSAMYLCASSLEAGGETQYFGPGTRLLVL.

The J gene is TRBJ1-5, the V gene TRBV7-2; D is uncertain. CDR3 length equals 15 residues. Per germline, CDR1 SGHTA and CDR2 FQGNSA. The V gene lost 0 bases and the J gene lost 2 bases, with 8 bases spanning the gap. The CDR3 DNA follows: TGTGCCAGCAGCTTAGCAGGTGGCGGCAATCAGCCCCAGCATTTT. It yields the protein CASSLAGGGNQPQHF.

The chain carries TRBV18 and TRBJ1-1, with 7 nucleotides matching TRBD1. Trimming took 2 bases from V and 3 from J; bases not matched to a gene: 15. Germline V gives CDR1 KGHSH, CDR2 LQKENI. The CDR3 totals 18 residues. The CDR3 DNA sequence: TGTGCCAGCTCACCAATGAGAAGGAAGGGGGCAGGTGACACTGAAGCTTTCTTT. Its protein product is CASSPMRRKGAGDTEAFF.

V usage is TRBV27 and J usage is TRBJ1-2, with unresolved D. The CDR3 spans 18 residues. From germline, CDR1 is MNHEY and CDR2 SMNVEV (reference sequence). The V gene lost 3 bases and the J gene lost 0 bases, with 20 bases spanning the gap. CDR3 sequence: CASSFRLSHTETNYGYTF. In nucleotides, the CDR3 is TGTGCCAGCAGTTTCCGGTTATCTCACACCGAAACTAACTATGGCTACACCTTC.

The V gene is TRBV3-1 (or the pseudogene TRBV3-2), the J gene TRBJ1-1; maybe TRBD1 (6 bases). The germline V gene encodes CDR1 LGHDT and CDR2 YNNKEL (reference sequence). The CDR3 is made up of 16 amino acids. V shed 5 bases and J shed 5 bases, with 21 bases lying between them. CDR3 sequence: CASSEQGPDLGTEAFF. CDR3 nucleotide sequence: TGTGCCAGCAGCGAACAGGGTCCGGACTTGGGGACTGAAGCTTTCTTT.

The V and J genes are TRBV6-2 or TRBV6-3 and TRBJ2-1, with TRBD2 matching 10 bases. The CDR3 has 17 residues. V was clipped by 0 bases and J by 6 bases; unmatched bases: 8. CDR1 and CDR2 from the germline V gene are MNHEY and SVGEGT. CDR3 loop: CASSYSLGLAGVNEQFF. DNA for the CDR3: TGTGCCAGCAGTTACTCATTGGGGCTAGCGGGAGTCAATGAGCAGTTCTTC.

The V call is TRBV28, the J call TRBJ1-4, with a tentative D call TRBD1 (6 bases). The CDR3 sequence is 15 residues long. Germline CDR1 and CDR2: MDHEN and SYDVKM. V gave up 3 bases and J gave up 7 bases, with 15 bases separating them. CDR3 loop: CASSLGGGGGEKLFF. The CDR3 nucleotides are TGTGCCAGCAGTTTGGGAGGGGGTGGAGGTGAAAAACTGTTTTTT.

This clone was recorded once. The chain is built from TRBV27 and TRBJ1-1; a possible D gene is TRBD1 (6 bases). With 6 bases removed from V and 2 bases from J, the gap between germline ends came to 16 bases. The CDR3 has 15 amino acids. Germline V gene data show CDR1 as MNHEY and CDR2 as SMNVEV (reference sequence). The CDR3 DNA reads TGTGCCAGCAGGCCCCTGAGGGGGGCTAACACTGAAGCTTTCTTT. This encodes CASRPLRGANTEAFF.

The CDR3 loop reads CASSLVGGRRQNTEAFF. The DNA for the CDR3 is TGTGCCAGCAGCTTAGTAGGGGGGCGGAGACAGAACACTGAAGCTTTCTTT. This rearrangement joins TRBV11-3 to TRBJ1-1; D may be TRBD1 (6 bases). The CDR3 sequence is 17 residues long. Trimming shortened V by 1 base and J by 1 base, and 16 bases separated the two germline ends. Germline V gene lookup returns CDR1 SGHNT and CDR2 YENEEA.

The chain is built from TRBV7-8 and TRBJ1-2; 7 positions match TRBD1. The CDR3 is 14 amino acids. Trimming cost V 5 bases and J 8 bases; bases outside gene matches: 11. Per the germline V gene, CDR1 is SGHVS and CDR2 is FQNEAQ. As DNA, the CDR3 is TGTGCCAGCAGCCCTCGAGACAGGGACAGCGGCTACACCTTC. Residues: CASSPRDRDSGYTF. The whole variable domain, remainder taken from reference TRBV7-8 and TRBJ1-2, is GAGVSQSPRYKVAKRGQDVALRCDPISGHVSLFWYQQALGQGPEFLTYFQNEAQLDKSGLPSDRFFAERPEGSVSTLKIQRTQQEDSAVYLCASSPRDRDSGYTFGSGTRLTVV.

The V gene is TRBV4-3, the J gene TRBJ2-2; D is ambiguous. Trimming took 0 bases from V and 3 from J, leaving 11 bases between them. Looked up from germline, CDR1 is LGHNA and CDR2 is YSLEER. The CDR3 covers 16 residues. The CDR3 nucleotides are TGCGCCAGCAGCCAAGATTTGGGGATGGACACCGGGGAGCTGTTTTTT. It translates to CASSQDLGMDTGELFF.

In DNA, the CDR3 is TGTGCCAGCTCACCTGGACAGGTAACTACTCAGCCCCAGCATTTT. Translating it yields CASSPGQVTTQPQHF. This chain connects TRBV18 to TRBJ1-5; 7 bases line up with TRBD1. CDR1 and CDR2 from the germline V gene are KGHSH and LQKENI. The CDR3 extends over 15 amino acids. V shed 3 bases, J shed 6 bases, and the junction held 8 bases outside the gene matches.

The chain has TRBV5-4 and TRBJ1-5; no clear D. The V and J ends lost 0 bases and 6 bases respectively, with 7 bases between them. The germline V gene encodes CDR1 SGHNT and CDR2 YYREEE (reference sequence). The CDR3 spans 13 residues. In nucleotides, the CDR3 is TGTGCCAGCAGCTTGGGAGAAACTCAGCCCCAGCATTTT. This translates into CASSLGETQPQHF.

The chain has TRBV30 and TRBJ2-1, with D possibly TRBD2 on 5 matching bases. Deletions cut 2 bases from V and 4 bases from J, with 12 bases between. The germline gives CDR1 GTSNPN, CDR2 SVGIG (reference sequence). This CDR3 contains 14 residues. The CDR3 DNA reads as TGTGCCTGGAGTACCTTGGGAGTATACAATGAGCAGTTCTTC. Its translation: CAWSTLGVYNEQFF.

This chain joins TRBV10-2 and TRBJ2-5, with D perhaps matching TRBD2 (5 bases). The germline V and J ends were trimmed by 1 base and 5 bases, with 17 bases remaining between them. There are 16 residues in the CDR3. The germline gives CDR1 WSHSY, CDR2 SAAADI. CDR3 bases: TGCGCCAGCAGTGAGTTTGAGGACCGAGGGCTCGAGACCCAGTACTTC. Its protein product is CASSEFEDRGLETQYF.

The DNA of the CDR3 is TGTGCCATCAGTGAGACACCGGGACAGGGGTATGGCTACACCTTC. It codes for CAISETPGQGYGYTF. The chain carries TRBV10-3 and TRBJ1-2; 10 nucleotides align to TRBD1. The CDR3 runs 15 residues. The J segment lost 5 bases and the V segment lost 2 bases, leaving 5 bases of the junction unmatched. The germline gives CDR1 ENHRY, CDR2 SYGVKD.

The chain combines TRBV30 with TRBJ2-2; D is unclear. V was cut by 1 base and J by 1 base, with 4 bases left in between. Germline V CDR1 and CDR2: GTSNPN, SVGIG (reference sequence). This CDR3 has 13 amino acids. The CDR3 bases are TGTGCCTGGAGTGGACAGAACACCGGGGAGCTGTTTTTT. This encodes CAWSGQNTGELFF.

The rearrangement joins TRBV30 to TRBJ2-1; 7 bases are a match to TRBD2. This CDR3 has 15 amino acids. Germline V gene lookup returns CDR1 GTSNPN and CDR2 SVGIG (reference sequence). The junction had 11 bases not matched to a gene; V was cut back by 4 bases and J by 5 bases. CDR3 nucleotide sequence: TGTGCCTGGACCAAGTGGCGGGAGCGAAACAATGAGCAGTTCTTC. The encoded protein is CAWTKWRERNNEQFF.

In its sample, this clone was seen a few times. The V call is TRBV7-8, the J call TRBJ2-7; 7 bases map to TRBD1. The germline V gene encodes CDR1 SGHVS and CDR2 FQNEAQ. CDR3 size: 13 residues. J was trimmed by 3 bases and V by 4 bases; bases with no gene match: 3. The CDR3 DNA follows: TGTGCCAGCAGCTATAGGACAGGCTACGAGCAGTACGTC. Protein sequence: CASSYRTGYEQYV.

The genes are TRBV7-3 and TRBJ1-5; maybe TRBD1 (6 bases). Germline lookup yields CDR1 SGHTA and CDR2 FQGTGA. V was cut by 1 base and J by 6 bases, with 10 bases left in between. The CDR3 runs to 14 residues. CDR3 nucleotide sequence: TGTGCCAGCAGCTTAAATCGGGGGCCTCAGCCCCAGCATTTT. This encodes CASSLNRGPQPQHF.

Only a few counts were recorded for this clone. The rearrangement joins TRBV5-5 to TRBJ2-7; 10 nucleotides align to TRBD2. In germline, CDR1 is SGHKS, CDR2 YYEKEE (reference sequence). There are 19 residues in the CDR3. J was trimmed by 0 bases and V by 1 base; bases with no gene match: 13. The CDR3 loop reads CASSLKLAGNFPFSYEQYV. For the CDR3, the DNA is TGTGCCAGCAGCTTGAAACTAGCGGGAAATTTCCCGTTCTCCTACGAGCAGTACGTC.

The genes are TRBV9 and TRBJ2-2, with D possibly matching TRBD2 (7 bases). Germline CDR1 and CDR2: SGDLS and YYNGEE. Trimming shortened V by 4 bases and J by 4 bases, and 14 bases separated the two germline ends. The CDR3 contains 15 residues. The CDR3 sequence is CASSPGGRGTGELFF. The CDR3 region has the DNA TGTGCCAGCAGCCCCGGGGGGCGGGGCACCGGGGAGCTGTTTTTT.

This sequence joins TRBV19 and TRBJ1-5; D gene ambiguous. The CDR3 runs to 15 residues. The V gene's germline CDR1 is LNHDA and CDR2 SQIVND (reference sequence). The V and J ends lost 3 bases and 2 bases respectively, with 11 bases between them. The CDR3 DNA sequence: TGTGCCAGTAGTATTACGGATTCGGGCAATCAGCCCCAGCATTTT. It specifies CASSITDSGNQPQHF.

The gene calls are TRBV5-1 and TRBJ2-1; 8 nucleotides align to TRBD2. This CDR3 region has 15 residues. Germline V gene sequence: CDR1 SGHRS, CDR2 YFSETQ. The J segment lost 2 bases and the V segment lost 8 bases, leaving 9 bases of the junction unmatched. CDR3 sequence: CASTLTSVTYNEQFF. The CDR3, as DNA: TGCGCCAGTACTCTGACTAGCGTTACCTACAATGAGCAGTTCTTC.

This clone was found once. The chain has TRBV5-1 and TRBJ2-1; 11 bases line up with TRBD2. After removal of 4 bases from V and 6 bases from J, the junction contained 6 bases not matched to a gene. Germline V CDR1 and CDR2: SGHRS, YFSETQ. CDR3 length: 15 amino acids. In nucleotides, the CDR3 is TGCGCCAGCAGCATTTTAGCGGGGGGGTCCAATGAGCAGTTCTTC. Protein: CASSILAGGSNEQFF.

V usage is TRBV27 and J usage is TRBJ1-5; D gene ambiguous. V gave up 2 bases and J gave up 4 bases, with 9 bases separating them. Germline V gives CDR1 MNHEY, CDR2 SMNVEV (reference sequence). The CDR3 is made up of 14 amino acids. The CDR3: CASSLGPVNQPQHF. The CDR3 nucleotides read TGTGCCAGCAGTTTAGGGCCAGTGAATCAGCCCCAGCATTTT.